A single sample gave rise to the 25 T cell receptor beta chains below, sequenced in a study of blood T cells in healthy people across ages. The use of a sample-barcoded 5' primer and a J-beta primer mix characterized a second PCR of roughly 6 to 11 cycles. MiXCR, applied by TCRdb to the 5' RACE reads, yields one record per CDR3 protein. The data hold around 1,000,000 distinct CDR3 sequences, with about 23% observed a single time. These data also formed part of another study, on T cells of mothers and their children.

The sample comprised blood. Source of these receptors: a girl aged 2 to 9 in good health.

Concerning this clonotype: One end of the junction varies from germline; a read error may be responsible. J is TRBJ2-1 and V is TRBV29-1; D call uncertain. Per the germline V gene, CDR1 is SQVTM and CDR2 is ANQGSEA. The CDR3 is 11 residues long. The CDR3 coding sequence is TGCGGCGTTAAGTCCTACAATGAGCAGTTCTTC. This codes for CGVKSYNEQFF.

The chain employs TRBV5-1 and TRBJ2-7, with 9 bases aligning to TRBD1. The end of the DNA fits TRBJ2-1 better, so the J call may be wrong. The CDR3 totals 14 residues. Germline CDR1 and CDR2: SGHRS and YFSETQ. CDR3 nucleotide sequence: TGCGCCAGCAGCTCGACCGGGACAGGGTATGAGCAGTTCTTC. Amino acid sequence: CASSSTGTGYEQFF.

This clonotype came up many times. The chain combines TRBV7-9 with TRBJ1-6; D gene uncertain. Germline values: CDR1 SEHNR, CDR2 FQNEAQ (reference sequence). Deletions cut 3 bases from V and 8 bases from J, with 2 bases between. CDR3 length: 11 residues. CDR3 sequence: CASSLDSPLHF. For the CDR3, the DNA is TGTGCCAGCAGCTTGGATTCACCCCTCCACTTT.

This clonotype was counted only a few times. The chain carries TRBV20-1 and TRBJ2-7, with D perhaps assigned TRBD1 or TRBD2 (5 bases each). V was clipped by 0 bases and J by 6 bases, with 18 bases between them. This CDR3 has 15 amino acids. From germline, CDR1 is DFQATT and CDR2 SNEGSKA (reference sequence). This CDR3 is CSARDMQGPMGEQYF. The CDR3 DNA reads as TGCAGTGCTAGAGATATGCAGGGACCGATGGGCGAGCAGTACTTC.

This sequence joins TRBV14 and TRBJ2-1; 8 bases agree with TRBD2. The V gene end was trimmed by 1 base and the J gene end by 4 bases; junction bases not matched to a gene: 3. CDR1 SGHDN and CDR2 FVKESK come from the germline V gene. The CDR3 length is 15 residues. CDR3 sequence reads: CASSQAVAGYNEQFF. The CDR3 DNA sequence: TGTGCCAGCAGCCAAGCAGTAGCGGGGTACAATGAGCAGTTCTTC.

This clonotype was seen a handful of times. DNA for the CDR3: TGCAGTGCTCGGGCGGGAGTACGGTCCAATGAGCAGTTCTTC. Translating gives CSARAGVRSNEQFF. The V gene is TRBV20-1, the J gene TRBJ2-5, with TRBD2 identical over 7 bases. The J call is uncertain, as TRBJ2-1 better fits the DNA end. This CDR3 spans 14 amino acids. From germline, CDR1 is DFQATT and CDR2 SNEGSKA (reference sequence).

V gene TRBV7-3 combines with J gene TRBJ2-7, with D unresolved. The germline V and J ends were trimmed by 1 base and 4 bases, with 11 bases remaining between them. The CDR3 has 14 amino acids. CDR1 and CDR2 from the germline V gene are SGHTA and FQGTGA. CDR3 sequence: CASSLKRRAYEQYF. CDR3 coding DNA: TGTGCCAGCAGCTTAAAAAGACGGGCGTACGAGCAGTACTTC.

The chain has TRBV12-3 or TRBV12-4 and TRBJ2-3, with 9 bases fitting TRBD2. The ends lost 6 bases at V and 3 bases at J; junction bases unmatched: 16. This CDR3 spans 18 amino acids. CDR3 loop: CASSLSTGAGGPTDTQYF. The CDR3 region has the DNA TGTGCCAGCAGCCTTAGCACGGGGGCGGGAGGGCCGACAGATACGCAGTATTTT.

The chain links TRBV28 to TRBJ1-6; 8 nucleotides line up with TRBD1. CDR3 length equals 16 residues. Germline values: CDR1 MDHEN, CDR2 SYDVKM. Unmatched junction bases numbered 5, after V lost 5 bases and J lost 2 bases. CDR3 residues: CASSPLTGAYNSPLHF. The CDR3 nucleotides read TGTGCCAGCAGTCCTTTGACAGGGGCCTATAATTCACCCCTCCACTTT. Based on the CDR3 plus reference TRBV28 and TRBJ1-6, the full variable domain is DVKVTQSSRYLVKRTGEKVFLECVQDMDHENMFWYRQDPGLGLRLIYFSYDVKMKEKGDIPEGYSVSREKKERFSLILESASTNQTSMYLCASSPLTGAYNSPLHFGNGTRLTVT.

This clonotype was recorded a few times. V gene TRBV11-2 combines with J gene TRBJ2-1; TRBD1 might be the D (6 bases). The V end lost 3 bases, the J end lost 4 bases, and 10 bases lay between the germline ends. The germline gives CDR1 SGHAT, CDR2 FQNNGV. CDR3 length: 14 residues. Here the CDR3 reads CASSFGDTYNEQFF. In DNA form, the CDR3 reads TGTGCCAGCAGCTTCGGGGACACGTACAATGAGCAGTTCTTC.

The chain carries TRBV2 and TRBJ2-6, with no clear D. CDR3 length: 13 amino acids. The germline V gene encodes CDR1 SNHLY and CDR2 FYNNEI. V was trimmed by 4 bases and J by 8 bases, leaving 9 bases between them. Here the CDR3 DNA reads TGTGCCAGCAGTGTGAGCAGGTCCAACGTCCTGACTTTC. Amino acid sequence: CASSVSRSNVLTF. Using reference TRBV2 and TRBJ2-6 for the parts outside the CDR3, the full variable domain is EPEVTQTPSHQVTQMGQEVILRCVPISNHLYFYWYRQILGQKVEFLVSFYNNEISEKSEIFDDQFSVERPDGSNFTLKIRSTKLEDSAMYFCASSVSRSNVLTFGAGSRLTVL.

The genes are TRBV29-1 and TRBJ2-3, with 8 bases aligning to TRBD2. Trimming removed 4 bases from V and 4 bases from J; junction bases left unmatched: 4. The CDR3 has 13 amino acids. The germline CDR1 and CDR2 sequences are SQVTM and ANQGSEA. The CDR3 DNA reads as TGCAGCGTTGGGACTAGCAGCCCAGATACGCAGTATTTT. Amino acids: CSVGTSSPDTQYF.

This clonotype was seen only a few times. The chain has TRBV7-9 and TRBJ2-5, with D unclear. V lost 5 bases, J lost 2 bases, and 15 bases lay in between. The germline V gene encodes CDR1 SEHNR and CDR2 FQNEAQ (reference sequence). The CDR3 length is 15 residues. CDR3 protein: CASSPLPYGQETQYF. Written as DNA, the CDR3 is TGTGCCAGCAGCCCTCTCCCGTACGGTCAAGAGACCCAGTACTTC.

This chain links TRBV7-9 with TRBJ2-5, with D possibly being TRBD2 (6 bases). V was trimmed by 8 bases and J by 11 bases, leaving 24 bases between them. This CDR3 contains 14 residues. Per germline, CDR1 SEHNR and CDR2 FQNEAQ (reference sequence). In DNA form, the CDR3 reads TGTGCCAGCGACGCGGAGGAGGGTAGCAGTGAGCAGTACTTC. This gives the protein CASDAEEGSSEQYF.

This clonotype is a singleton in its sample. The genes are TRBV5-1 and TRBJ2-1, with D possibly matching TRBD2 (6 bases). V shed 1 base and J shed 6 bases, with 17 bases lying between them. CDR3 length: 16 residues. Germline-derived CDR1 and CDR2 are SGHRS and YFSETQ. The CDR3 reads CASSLFSSGSVNEQFF. The CDR3 DNA is TGCGCCAGCAGCTTGTTCTCGAGCGGGTCCGTCAATGAGCAGTTCTTC.

The gene calls are TRBV4-1 and TRBJ2-5, with a weak D call TRBD2 (5 bases). Germline assignment: CDR1 MGHRA and CDR2 YSYEKL. The CDR3 has 15 amino acids. With 2 bases removed from V and 12 bases from J, the gap between germline ends came to 22 bases. The CDR3 bases are TGCGCCAGCAGCCAAAGGGAAAATCGGGATTGGGCCGAGTACTTC. Translation gives CASSQRENRDWAEYF.

The chain links TRBV20-1 to TRBJ1-2; 10 nucleotides agree with TRBD1. V trimming: 6 bases; J trimming: 7 bases; junction bases outside the gene matches: 8. The CDR3 spans 13 residues. Germline values: CDR1 DFQATT, CDR2 SNEGSKA (reference sequence). The chain's CDR3 is CSAFGQGDFGYTF. DNA for the CDR3: TGCAGTGCCTTCGGACAGGGGGACTTTGGCTACACCTTC.

This clonotype was seen a handful of times. The chain links TRBV5-1 to TRBJ2-5, with TRBD1 matching over 7 bases. Germline V CDR1 and CDR2: SGHRS, YFSETQ. The CDR3 loop spans 14 amino acids. V lost 3 bases to trimming and J lost 5 bases; unmatched junction nucleotides: 7. DNA for the CDR3: TGCGCCAGCAGCTACCGGGACAGAAGGGAGACCCAGTACTTC. This codes for CASSYRDRRETQYF.

V and J are TRBV6-2 or TRBV6-3 and TRBJ1-5, with 9 bases aligning to TRBD1. The V gene end was trimmed by 4 bases and the J gene end by 2 bases; junction bases not matched to a gene: 12. The CDR3 runs 18 residues. In germline, CDR1 is MNHEY, CDR2 SVGEGT. The CDR3 here is CASSSPGQGYYGNQPQHF. CDR3 nucleotides: TGTGCCAGCAGTTCCCCGGGACAGGGTTATTACGGCAATCAGCCCCAGCATTTT.

This clonotype has a handful of counts. V is TRBV25-1 and J is TRBJ2-2; no clear D. Germline-derived CDR1 and CDR2 are MGHDK and SYGVNS. The CDR3 contains 16 residues. The germline V and J ends were trimmed by 3 bases and 0 bases, with 11 bases remaining between them. This CDR3 is CASSDSGRTNTGELFF. DNA of the CDR3: TGTGCCAGCAGTGATAGTGGACGGACGAACACCGGGGAGCTGTTTTTT. The full variable domain, in which reference TRBV25-1 and TRBJ2-2 provide the parts outside the CDR3, is EADIYQTPRYLVIGTGKKITLECSQTMGHDKMYWYQQDPGMELHLIHYSYGVNSTEKGDLSSESTVSRIRTEHFPLTLESARPSHTSQYLCASSDSGRTNTGELFFGEGSRLTVL.

V gene TRBV12-3 or TRBV12-4 combines with J gene TRBJ2-1; TRBD1 matches at 8 bases. TRBJ2-7 explains the end of the DNA better; the J call may be wrong. The CDR3 extends over 12 amino acids. The DNA of the CDR3 is TGTGCCAGCAGCCAGGGGGCGAGGGAGCAGTACTTC. This codes for CASSQGAREQYF.

The chain joins TRBV28 to TRBJ2-7; D is possibly TRBD1 or TRBD2 (5 bases each). The CDR3 spans 14 residues. With 11 bases removed from V and 7 bases from J, the gap between germline ends came to 24 bases. Germline CDR1 MDHEN, CDR2 SYDVKM. The CDR3 nucleotides read TGTGCCTGCACTCCCTTGGGGGATTCGAGGGAGCAGTACTTC. This codes for CACTPLGDSREQYF.

This clonotype was picked up a small number of times. This chain links TRBV5-4 with TRBJ2-1; 13 bases map to TRBD2. The CDR3 loop spans 14 amino acids. Germline-derived CDR1 and CDR2 are SGHNT and YYREEE (reference sequence). The ends lost 5 bases at V and 6 bases at J; junction bases unmatched: 2. As DNA, the CDR3 is TGTGCCAGCAGTTGGACTAGCGGGGGCAATGAGCAGTTCTTC. Translating it yields CASSWTSGGNEQFF.

This clonotype occurred a few times. The chain employs TRBV6-2 or TRBV6-3 and TRBJ1-1, with a possible D match to TRBD1 (6 bases). CDR1 is MNHEY and CDR2 is SVGEGT in the germline V gene. There are 14 residues in the CDR3. The V and J ends lost 2 bases and 10 bases respectively, with 17 bases between them. The CDR3 DNA is TGTGCCAGCAGTTACCCCGACAGGTCAAGAGGAGCTTTCTTT. Protein product: CASSYPDRSRGAFF.

This clonotype has only a few counts. The chain has TRBV7-9 and TRBJ2-2, with 8 nucleotides matching TRBD1. With V trimmed by 3 bases and J by 3 bases, 3 bases remained unmatched. The CDR3 runs to 15 residues. CDR1 and CDR2 (germline): SEHNR, FQNEAQ (reference sequence). The CDR3 DNA sequence: TGTGCCAGCAGCTTGTTGACAGGGGACACCGGGGAGCTGTTTTTT. Translated, it gives CASSLLTGDTGELFF.